This is a list of T cell receptor beta chains from one sample in a study of blood T cell repertoires in COVID-19. Here immunoSEQ multiplex PCR was the method, and the copy in TCRdb shows in-frame clones only, minus some. Among hundreds of thousands of clones listed, 88% were seen once. Specimen: peripheral blood. Receptors originate from a woman in her thirties or forties who had recovered from COVID-19. The CDR3 runs from the conserved cysteine through the conserved F or W. The order of the fields is J gene, V gene, D gene, clone size, CDR3 DNA, CDR3 protein. A D gene is named only where the DNA matches it firmly. Where a row states a size, it is once, few, many or the class of an expanded clone; other rows omit it.

TRBJ2-7 TRBV5-1 TRBD1 . TGCGCCAGCAGCCGGTGGGGACAGGGACTTTACGAGCAGTACTTC CASSRWGQGLYEQYF
TRBJ2-5 TRBV5-1 TRBD2 . TGCGCCAGCAGTTATGCGGGGGGCACCCAGTACTTC CASSYAGGTQYF
TRBJ2-7 TRBV10-3 TRBD2 . TGTGCCATCAGTGCGGGGGGGGTTACCTACGAGCAGTACTTC CAISAGGVTYEQYF
TRBJ1-2 TRBV5-6 . few TGTGCCAGCAGCTCCGGGTCGTGGATTGAGGCCTTC CASSSGSWIEAF
TRBJ1-3 TRBV6-6 . . TGTGCCAGCAGGGCCCCAGGGGCTATTTCTGGAAACACCATATATTTT CASRAPGAISGNTIYF
TRBJ2-1 TRBV7-2 TRBD2 . TGTGCCAGCAGCCTATTTAGCGGGGGGATCGGCAATGAGCAGTTCTTC CASSLFSGGIGNEQFF
TRBJ2-3 TRBV24-1 . . TGTGCCACTTACAATGATCTCACAGATACGCAGTATTTT CATYNDLTDTQYF
TRBJ2-7 TRBV7-2 . . TGTGCCAGCAGCCTACGAACTAGCTCCTCCTACGAGCAGTACTTC CASSLRTSSSYEQYF
TRBJ2-1 TRBV29-1 . . TGCAGCGTTGAGGGCAGTCTTTTAAGCTCCTACAATGAGCAGTTCTTC CSVEGSLLSSYNEQFF
TRBJ1-3 TRBV7-6 . few TGTGCCAGCAGCCCAGAGCAGGGGAAGGGAAACACCATATATTTT CASSPEQGKGNTIYF
TRBJ1-5 TRBV2 TRBD1 . TGTGCCAGCAGCGGGACAGGGGGCGCGAGCAATCAGCCCCAGCATTTT CASSGTGGASNQPQHF
TRBJ1-1 TRBV7-8 . few TGTGCCAGCAGCCACGGGAGGGCGGACACTGAAGCTTTCTTT CASSHGRADTEAFF
TRBJ1-6 TRBV19 . . TGTGCCAGTAGTATAGTGGCGGGGTCGACGACGGGTTCACCCCTCCACTTT CASSIVAGSTTGSPLHF
TRBJ1-1 TRBV7-9 TRBD1 . TGTGCCAGCAGCTTAGCGCAGGGGGTCTCCTACACTGAAGCTTTCTTT CASSLAQGVSYTEAFF
TRBJ1-5 TRBV18 TRBD1 . TGTGCCAGCTCCCAGGACAGGGGTAGCAATCAGCCCCAGCATTTT CASSQDRGSNQPQHF
TRBJ2-5 TRBV7-9 TRBD2 few TGTGCCAGCAGCTTATTCGGCGGGGGGTCGCAAGAGACCCAGTACTTC CASSLFGGGSQETQYF
TRBJ2-5 TRBV11-2 TRBD2 . TGTGCCAGCAGCTTAGCGGGCGCGGGGGGGCCCCAAGAGACCCAGTACTTC CASSLAGAGGPQETQYF
TRBJ2-2 TRBV4-2 . . TGTGCCAGCAGCCCGCTGGGCGGAGGAACCGGGGAGCTGTTTTTT CASSPLGGGTGELFF
TRBJ2-7 TRBV9 . . TGTGCCAGCAGCGTAGGTGGGCCTCGGGAGCAGTACTTC CASSVGGPREQYF
TRBJ1-2 TRBV28 . . TGTGCCAGCAGTTTAAGCGAGTGGGGCTACACCTTC CASSLSEWGYTF
TRBJ2-7 TRBV27 . . TGTGCCAGCAGCATTAAAGGGCCAGGGTACGAGCAGTACTTC CASSIKGPGYEQYF
TRBJ1-2 TRBV29-1 . . TGCAGCGTTGTAGACGGAGGCTCAATTAACTATGGCTACACCTTC CSVVDGGSINYGYTF
TRBJ2-2 TRBV5-1 . once TGCGCCAGCAGGACAGACACCGGGGAGCTGTTTTTT CASRTDTGELFF
TRBJ2-7 TRBV7-9 . . TGTGCCAGCAGCGAAGGGCCAGGGTTGAACGAGCAGTACTTC CASSEGPGLNEQYF
TRBJ1-2 TRBV6-6 TRBD1 . TGTGCCAGCAGTTACTCCCCACAGGGGAACTATGGCTACACCTTC CASSYSPQGNYGYTF
TRBJ2-5 TRBV28 . . TGTGCCAGCAGTTCCCAAGAGGAGACCCAGTACTTC CASSSQEETQYF
TRBJ1-6 TRBV30 . once TGTGCCTGGAGTGTAAAGGGGGGGTCCTATAATTCACCCCTCCACTTT CAWSVKGGSYNSPLHF
TRBJ1-6 TRBV19 TRBD1 once TGTGCCAGTAGTTTGAGGGGACAGCTTAATTCACCCCTCCACTTT CASSLRGQLNSPLHF
TRBJ2-2 TRBV24-1 . . TGTGCCACCTTCGACAGCCACGGTGTGCGGACCGGGGAGCTGTTTTTT CATFDSHGVRTGELFF
TRBJ1-1 TRBV6-2/TRBV6-3 TRBD1 . TGTGCCAGCAGCCTAGGACAGGGTAGAACTGAAGCTTTCTTT CASSLGQGRTEAFF
TRBJ1-1 TRBV15 . . TGTGCCACCAGCAGAGATAGTCCCCGAGGGGCTTTCTTT CATSRDSPRGAFF
TRBJ1-4 TRBV7-2 . . TGTGCCAGCAGCTTAGGTTGGGGGCAGGGAGCTCGGAAACTGTTTTTT CASSLGWGQGARKLFF
TRBJ1-5 TRBV24-1 TRBD1 few TGTGCCACCAGTCCGGGACAGGGGCCATATCAGCCCCAGCATTTT CATSPGQGPYQPQHF
TRBJ1-2 TRBV30 TRBD1 once TGTGCCTGGAGGGGGGACAGTTTTAACTATGGCTACACCTTC CAWRGDSFNYGYTF
TRBJ2-5 TRBV2 TRBD1 medium-sized TGTGCCAGCAGTGGAGACAGGGTAGAGACCCAGTACTTC CASSGDRVETQYF
TRBJ2-1 TRBV7-2 . . TGTGCCAGCAGCTTATTCACAGGAGAGCAGTTCTTC CASSLFTGEQFF
TRBJ1-5 TRBV5-6 TRBD1 . TGTGCCAGCAGCTTACGTAGGACAGGAGGTAATCAGCCCCAGCATTTT CASSLRRTGGNQPQHF
TRBJ2-1 TRBV6-2/TRBV6-3 TRBD2 . TGTGCCAGCAGCCCCTTATTAGCGGGGTACAATGAGCAGTTCTTC CASSPLLAGYNEQFF
TRBJ2-5 TRBV2 TRBD2 . TGTGCCAGCAGGCCGGGGGGGCCGGAAGAGACCCAGTACTTC CASRPGGPEETQYF
TRBJ2-2 TRBV11-3 TRBD1 once TGTGCCAGCAGCTCAGGGGGCCGAAGGAACACCGGGGAGCTGTTTTTT CASSSGGRRNTGELFF
TRBJ2-3 TRBV5-4 TRBD2 once TGTGCCAGCAGCCCAGGGACTAGCGGGCCCCGCTGGGGCACAGATACGCAGTATTTT CASSPGTSGPRWGTDTQYF
TRBJ2-2 TRBV5-1 TRBD2 . TGCGCCAGCAGCTTCCCGACTAGCGCCGGGGAGCTGTTTTTT CASSFPTSAGELFF
TRBJ2-5 TRBV6-2/TRBV6-3 . . TGTGCCAGCAGCTCTGGTGGGAGATTCCAAGAGACCCAGTACTTC CASSSGGRFQETQYF
TRBJ1-3 TRBV3-1/TRBV3-2 TRBD1 . TGTGCCAGCAGCCATTTTGGACAGGGGGCTGGAAACACCATATATTTT CASSHFGQGAGNTIYF
TRBJ2-5 TRBV27 . . TGTGCCAGCAGTTTCAGGGGCCAAGAGACCCAGTACTTC CASSFRGQETQYF
TRBJ2-5 TRBV5-1 TRBD2 . TGCGCCAGCAGCTTGGACGCTAGCGGGCTTGGGGAGACCCAGTACTTC CASSLDASGLGETQYF
TRBJ1-5 TRBV19 . . TGTGCCAGTAGTATCTATGGCAGGGACAATCAGCCCCAGCATTTT CASSIYGRDNQPQHF
TRBJ1-5 TRBV15 . once TGTGCCACCAGCAAGAAGGGGTATAGCAATCAGCCCCAGCATTTT CATSKKGYSNQPQHF